This TCR beta chain was found in a study of shared clonotypes between healthy human individuals. Findings and caveats of the study: Naive subsets usually exceeded memory subsets in estimated richness. Depth was large, yet rarefaction showed that sorted-subset sequencing was incomplete.

The naive CD8 fraction comprised CD45RO-negative cells positively selected for CCR7 and excluded terminally differentiated effector memory CD45RA+ cells. Note on this clone: Its matching antigen is unknown.

The data were produced by immunoSEQ multiplex PCR, yet TCRdb's version contains in-frame clones alone and is incomplete. The sample contains hundreds of thousands of clones, 96% of which appear only once. Sequenced material: naive CD8+ T cells sorted from blood. The origin of this receptor is a woman aged 25 to 39 in good health.

The CDR3 DNA reads as TGTGCCAGCAGTTTACTGCCCTCCCGGGACCAAGAGACCCAGTACTTC. This codes for CASSLLPSRDQETQYF. The chain couples TRBV28 to TRBJ2-5, with D unresolved. V was trimmed by 2 bases and J by 0 bases, leaving 13 bases between them. Germline V gene lookup returns CDR1 MDHEN and CDR2 SYDVKM. This CDR3 is built from 16 residues.